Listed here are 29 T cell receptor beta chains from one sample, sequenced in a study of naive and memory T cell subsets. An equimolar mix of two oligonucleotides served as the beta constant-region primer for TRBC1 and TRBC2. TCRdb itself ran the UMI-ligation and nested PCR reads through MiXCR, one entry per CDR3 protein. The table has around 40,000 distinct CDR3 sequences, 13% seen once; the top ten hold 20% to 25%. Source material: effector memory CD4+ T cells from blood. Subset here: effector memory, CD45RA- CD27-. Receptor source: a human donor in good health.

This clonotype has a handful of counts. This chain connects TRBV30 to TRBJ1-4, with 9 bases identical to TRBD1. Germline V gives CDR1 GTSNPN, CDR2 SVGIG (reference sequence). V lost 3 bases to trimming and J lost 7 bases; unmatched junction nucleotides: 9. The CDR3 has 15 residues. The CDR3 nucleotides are TGTGCCTGGAGCCCCGACGACAGGGGGGGTGAAAAACTGTTTTTT. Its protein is CAWSPDDRGGEKLFF. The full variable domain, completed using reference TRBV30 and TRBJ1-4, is SQTIHQWPATLVQPVGSPLSLECTVEGTSNPNLYWYRQAAGRGLQLLFYSVGIGQISSEVPQNLSASRPQDRQFILSSKKLLLSDSGFYLCAWSPDDRGGEKLFFGSGTQLSVL.

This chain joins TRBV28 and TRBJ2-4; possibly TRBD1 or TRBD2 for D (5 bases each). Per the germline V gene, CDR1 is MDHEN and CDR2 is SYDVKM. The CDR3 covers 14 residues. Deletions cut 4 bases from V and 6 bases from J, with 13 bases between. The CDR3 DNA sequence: TGTGCCAGCAGTTGGGACGGACCGGGAAACATTCAGTACTTC. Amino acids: CASSWDGPGNIQYF.

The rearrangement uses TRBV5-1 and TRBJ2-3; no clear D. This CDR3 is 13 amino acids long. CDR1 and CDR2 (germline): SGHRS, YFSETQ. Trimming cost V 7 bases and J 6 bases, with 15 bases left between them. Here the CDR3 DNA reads TGCGCCAGCTATAAGATCCTGGGGGATACGCAGTATTTT. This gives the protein CASYKILGDTQYF.

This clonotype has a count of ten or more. CDR3 bases: TGTGCCAGCAGCAAATTACGGTCGTCGGCGGAATTCAGCTCTGGGGCCAACGTCCTGACTTTC. Residues: CASSKLRSSAEFSSGANVLTF. The V call is TRBV11-2, the J call TRBJ2-6; no clear D. Looked up from germline, CDR1 is SGHAT and CDR2 is FQNNGV. Trimming cost V 5 bases and J 0 bases, with 26 bases left between them. The CDR3 spans 21 residues.

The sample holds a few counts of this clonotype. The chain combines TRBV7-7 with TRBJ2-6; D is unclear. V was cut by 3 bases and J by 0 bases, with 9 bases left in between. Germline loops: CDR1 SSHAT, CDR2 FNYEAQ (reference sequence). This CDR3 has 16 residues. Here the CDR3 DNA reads TGTGCCAGCAGCTTTAACAGTAACTCTGGGGCCAACGTCCTGACTTTC. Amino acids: CASSFNSNSGANVLTF.

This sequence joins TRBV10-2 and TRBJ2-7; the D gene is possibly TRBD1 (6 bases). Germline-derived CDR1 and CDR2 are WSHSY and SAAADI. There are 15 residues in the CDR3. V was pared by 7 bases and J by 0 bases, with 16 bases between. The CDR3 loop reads CASILNRDISYEQYF. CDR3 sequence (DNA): TGCGCCAGCATCCTGAACAGGGACATCTCCTACGAGCAGTACTTC.

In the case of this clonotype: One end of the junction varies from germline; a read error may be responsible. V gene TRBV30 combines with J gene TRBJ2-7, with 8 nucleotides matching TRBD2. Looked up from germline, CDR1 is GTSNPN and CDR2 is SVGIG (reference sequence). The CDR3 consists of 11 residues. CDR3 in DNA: TGTGCCTGGAGCATGGCGGGAGGTTGGCACTTC. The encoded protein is CAWSMAGGWHF.

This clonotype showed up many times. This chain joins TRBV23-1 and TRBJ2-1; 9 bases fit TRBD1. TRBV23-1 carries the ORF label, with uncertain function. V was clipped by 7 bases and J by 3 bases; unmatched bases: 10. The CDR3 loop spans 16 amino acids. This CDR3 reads CASMEKQGAFYNEQFF. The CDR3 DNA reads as TGCGCCAGCATGGAGAAACAGGGGGCGTTCTACAATGAGCAGTTCTTC.

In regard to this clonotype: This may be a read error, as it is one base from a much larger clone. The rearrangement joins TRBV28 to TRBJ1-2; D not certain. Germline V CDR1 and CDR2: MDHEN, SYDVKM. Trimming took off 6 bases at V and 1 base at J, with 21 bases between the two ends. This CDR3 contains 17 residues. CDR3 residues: CASRLGYGVLLNYGYTF. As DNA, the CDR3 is TGTGCCAGCAGGTTGGGATACGGAGTTTTACTTAACTATGGCTACACCTTC.

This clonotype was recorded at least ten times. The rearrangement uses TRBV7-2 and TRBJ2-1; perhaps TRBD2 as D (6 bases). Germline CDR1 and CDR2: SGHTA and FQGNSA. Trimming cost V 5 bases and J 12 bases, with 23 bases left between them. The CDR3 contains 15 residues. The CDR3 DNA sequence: TGTGCCAGCAGCCCCCAGGGTGGTGGCAGGAGGGGGCAGTTCTTC. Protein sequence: CASSPQGGGRRGQFF. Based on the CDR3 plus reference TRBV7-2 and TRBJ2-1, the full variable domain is GAGVSQSPSNKVTEKGKDVELRCDPISGHTALYWYRQSLGQGLEFLIYFQGNSAPDKSGLPSDRFSAERTGGSVSTLTIQRTQQEDSAVYLCASSPQGGGRRGQFFGPGTRLTVL.

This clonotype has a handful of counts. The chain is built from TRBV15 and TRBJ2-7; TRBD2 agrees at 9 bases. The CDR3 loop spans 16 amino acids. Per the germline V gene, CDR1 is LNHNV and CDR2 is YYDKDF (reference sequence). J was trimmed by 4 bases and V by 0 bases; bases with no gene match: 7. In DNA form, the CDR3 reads TGTGCCACCAGCAGAGATGGTTTAGCGGGAGTATACGAGCAGTACTTC. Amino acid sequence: CATSRDGLAGVYEQYF.

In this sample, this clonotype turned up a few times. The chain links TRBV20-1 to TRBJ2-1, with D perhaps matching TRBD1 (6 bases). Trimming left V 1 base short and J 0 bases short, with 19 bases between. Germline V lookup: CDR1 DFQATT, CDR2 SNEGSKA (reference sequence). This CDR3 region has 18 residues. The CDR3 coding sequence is TGCAGTGCTAGAGTTTCCGAGGCCACAGGGAGCTCCTACAATGAGCAGTTCTTC. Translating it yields CSARVSEATGSSYNEQFF.

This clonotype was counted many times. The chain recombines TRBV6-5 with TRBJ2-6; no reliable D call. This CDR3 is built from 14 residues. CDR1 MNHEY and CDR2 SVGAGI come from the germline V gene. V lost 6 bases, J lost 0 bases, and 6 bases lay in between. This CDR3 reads CASRWGSGANVLTF. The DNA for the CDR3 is TGTGCCAGCAGATGGGGCTCTGGGGCCAACGTCCTGACTTTC.

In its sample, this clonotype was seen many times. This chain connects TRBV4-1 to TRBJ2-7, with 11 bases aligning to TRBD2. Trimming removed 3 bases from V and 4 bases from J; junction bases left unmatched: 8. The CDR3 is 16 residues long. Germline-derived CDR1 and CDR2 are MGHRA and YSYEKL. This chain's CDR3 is CASSQTTSGSFYEQYF. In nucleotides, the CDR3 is TGCGCCAGCAGCCAGACCACTAGCGGGAGCTTTTACGAGCAGTACTTC.

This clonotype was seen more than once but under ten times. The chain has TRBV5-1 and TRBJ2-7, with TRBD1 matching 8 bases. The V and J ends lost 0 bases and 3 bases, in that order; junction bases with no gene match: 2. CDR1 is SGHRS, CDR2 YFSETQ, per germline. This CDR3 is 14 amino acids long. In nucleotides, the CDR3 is TGCGCCAGCAGCTTGGGGGACAGGTACTACGAGCAGTACTTC. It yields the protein CASSLGDRYYEQYF.

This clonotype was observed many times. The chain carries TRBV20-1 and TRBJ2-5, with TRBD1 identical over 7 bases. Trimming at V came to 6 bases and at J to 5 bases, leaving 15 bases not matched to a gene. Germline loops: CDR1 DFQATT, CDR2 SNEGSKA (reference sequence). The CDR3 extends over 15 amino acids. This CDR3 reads CSAEGAGGLVETQYF. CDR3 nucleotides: TGCAGTGCCGAAGGGGCAGGGGGTCTCGTGGAGACCCAGTACTTC.

CDR3 sequence: CASSISTEGYTF. CDR3 sequence (DNA): TGCGCCAGCAGCATCTCGACAGAGGGCTACACCTTC. The V gene is TRBV5-1, the J gene TRBJ1-2, with D possibly TRBD1 on 5 matching bases. Trimming pared 4 bases from V and 8 bases from J, leaving 12 bases between. Germline V gives CDR1 SGHRS, CDR2 YFSETQ. CDR3 length equals 12 residues.

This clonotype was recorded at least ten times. The DNA of the CDR3 is TGTGCCAGCAGTTACTCGAAGTTGCAGGGTAGAGAGACCCAGTACTTC. This gives the protein CASSYSKLQGRETQYF. The chain employs TRBV6-5 and TRBJ2-5, with a possible D match to TRBD1 (5 bases). CDR3 length: 16 amino acids. Looked up from germline, CDR1 is MNHEY and CDR2 is SVGAGI. V was clipped by 0 bases and J by 4 bases, with 15 bases between them.

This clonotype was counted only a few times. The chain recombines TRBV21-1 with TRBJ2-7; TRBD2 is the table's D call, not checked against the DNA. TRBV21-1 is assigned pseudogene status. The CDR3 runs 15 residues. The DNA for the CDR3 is TGTGCCAGCAGCAAAACTAGCGGGAGCTCCTACGAGCAGTACTTC. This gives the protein CASSKTSGSSYEQYF.

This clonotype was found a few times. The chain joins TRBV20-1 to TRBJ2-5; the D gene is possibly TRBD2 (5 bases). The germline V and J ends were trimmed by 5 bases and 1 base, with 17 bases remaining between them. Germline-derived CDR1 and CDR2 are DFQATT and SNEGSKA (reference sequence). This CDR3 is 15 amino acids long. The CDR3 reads CSASKGPGLQETQYF. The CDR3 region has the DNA TGCAGTGCTTCCAAGGGTCCAGGACTCCAAGAGACCCAGTACTTC.

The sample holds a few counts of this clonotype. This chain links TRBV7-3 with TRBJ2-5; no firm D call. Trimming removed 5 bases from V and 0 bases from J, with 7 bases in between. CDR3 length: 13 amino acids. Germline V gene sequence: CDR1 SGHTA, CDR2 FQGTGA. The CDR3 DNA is TGTGCCAGCAGCGGGCGGAACCAAGAGACCCAGTACTTC. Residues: CASSGRNQETQYF. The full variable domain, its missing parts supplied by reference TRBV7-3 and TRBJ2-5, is GAGVSQTPSNKVTEKGKYVELRCDPISGHTALYWYRQSLGQGPEFLIYFQGTGAADDSGLPNDRFFAVRPEGSVSTLKIQRTERGDSAVYLCASSGRNQETQYFGPGTRLLVL.

The CDR3, as DNA: TGCAGTGCCGGGGGCCGGACAGGGGGTTTGGATACGCAGTATTTT. It is translated as CSAGGRTGGLDTQYF. The V call is TRBV20-1, the J call TRBJ2-3; 10 bases agree with TRBD1. Germline CDR1 is DFQATT and CDR2 is SNEGSKA (reference sequence). The CDR3 loop spans 15 amino acids. V lost 6 bases, J lost 6 bases, and 12 bases stayed unmatched.

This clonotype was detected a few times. For the CDR3, the DNA is TGTGCCAGCAGTACACGAGGGCCTCAAAACTCTGGGGCCAACGTCCTGACTTTC. Protein product: CASSTRGPQNSGANVLTF. The chain recombines TRBV9 with TRBJ2-6; D is perhaps TRBD2 (5 bases). CDR3 length: 18 amino acids. CDR1 and CDR2 (germline): SGDLS, YYNGEE. V lost 5 bases and J 0 bases, leaving 18 bases between the germline ends.

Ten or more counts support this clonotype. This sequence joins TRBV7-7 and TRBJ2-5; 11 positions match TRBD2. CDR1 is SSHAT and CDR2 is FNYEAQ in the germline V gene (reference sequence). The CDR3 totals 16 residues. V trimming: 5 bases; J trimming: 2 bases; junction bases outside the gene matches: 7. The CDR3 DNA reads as TGTGCCAGCAGCCACCGACTAGCGGGGCCACAAGAGACCCAGTACTTC. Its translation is CASSHRLAGPQETQYF.

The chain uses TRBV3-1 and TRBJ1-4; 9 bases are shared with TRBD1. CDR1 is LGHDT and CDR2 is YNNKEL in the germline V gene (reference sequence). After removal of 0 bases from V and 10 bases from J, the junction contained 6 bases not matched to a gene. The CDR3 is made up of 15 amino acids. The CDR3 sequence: CASSQDMTGGGKLFF. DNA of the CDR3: TGTGCCAGCAGCCAAGATATGACAGGGGGAGGAAAACTGTTTTTT.

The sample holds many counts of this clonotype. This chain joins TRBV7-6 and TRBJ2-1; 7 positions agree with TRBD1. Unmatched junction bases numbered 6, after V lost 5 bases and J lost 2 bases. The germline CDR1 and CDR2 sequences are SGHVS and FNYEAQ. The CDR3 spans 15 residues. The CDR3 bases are TGTGCCAGCAGCGGCCGACAGGGCGCCTACAATGAGCAGTTCTTC. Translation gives CASSGRQGAYNEQFF. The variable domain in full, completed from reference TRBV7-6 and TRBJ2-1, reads GAGVSQSPRYKVTKRGQDVALRCDPISGHVSLYWYRQALGQGPEFLTYFNYEAQQDKSGLPNDRFSAERPEGSISTLTIQRTEQRDSAMYRCASSGRQGAYNEQFFGPGTRLTVL.

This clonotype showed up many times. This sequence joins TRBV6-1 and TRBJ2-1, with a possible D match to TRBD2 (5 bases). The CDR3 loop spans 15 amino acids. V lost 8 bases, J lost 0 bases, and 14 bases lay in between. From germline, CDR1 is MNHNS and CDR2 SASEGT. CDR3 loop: CASGRAVGSYNEQFF. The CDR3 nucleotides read TGTGCCAGCGGAAGAGCGGTTGGCTCCTACAATGAGCAGTTCTTC.

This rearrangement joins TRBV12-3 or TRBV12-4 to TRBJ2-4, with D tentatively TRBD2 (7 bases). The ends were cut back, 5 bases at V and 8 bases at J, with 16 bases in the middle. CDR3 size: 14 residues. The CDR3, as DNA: TGTGCCAGCAGTACTTATCAGGGGAGGGACATTCAGTACTTC. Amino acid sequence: CASSTYQGRDIQYF.

The CDR3 DNA sequence: TGTGCCAGCAGGGAACAGGGGAAGGAGACCCAGTACTTC. It yields the protein CASREQGKETQYF. This chain connects TRBV12-3 or TRBV12-4 to TRBJ2-5; 7 bases line up with TRBD1. This CDR3 comprises 13 residues. J was trimmed by 5 bases and V by 6 bases; bases with no gene match: 6.